The 6 T cell receptor beta chains below were found in one sample sequenced in a study of blood T cell repertoires in COVID-19. Only in-frame clones appear in the TCRdb table, and some are missing; sequencing was by immunoSEQ multiplex PCR. The repertoire has some 180,000 clones, 75% to 85% of them found once; the top ten carry around 6.9%. Sequenced input: peripheral blood. These receptor sequences come from a man aged 55 to 70 with acute or convalescent COVID-19.

The chain is built from TRBV12-5 and TRBJ2-1; D gene ambiguous. The CDR3 runs 18 residues. With 0 bases removed from V and 0 bases from J, the gap between germline ends came to 15 bases. Germline V lookup: CDR1 LGHNT, CDR2 FRNRAP. The CDR3 loop reads CASGLVPDGVTSYNEQFF. For the CDR3, the DNA is TGTGCTAGTGGTTTGGTACCAGACGGAGTGACCTCCTACAATGAGCAGTTCTTC.

Remarks on this clone: A much larger clone is a single base away; this may be a read error. The genes are TRBV6-2 or TRBV6-3 and TRBJ2-6; D is perhaps TRBD2 (6 bases). The CDR3 spans 15 residues. Trimming cost V 5 bases and J 0 bases, with 8 bases left between them. CDR1 and CDR2 (germline): MNHEY, SVGEGT. CDR3 sequence: CASSPGGSGANVLTF. DNA for the CDR3: TGTGCCAGCAGTCCCGGGGGCTCTGGGGCCAACGTCCTGACTTTC.

This clone was observed a handful of times. V and J are TRBV29-1 and TRBJ1-3; D gene ambiguous. V lost 5 bases to trimming and J lost 0 bases, with 5 bases between them. The CDR3 extends over 12 amino acids. Germline V gene sequence: CDR1 SQVTM, CDR2 ANQGSEA. CDR3 in amino acids: CSVSHSGNTIYF. The CDR3 DNA reads TGCAGCGTTTCCCACTCTGGAAACACCATATATTTT.

J is TRBJ1-3 and V is TRBV10-2; weak D call: TRBD1 (6 bases). This CDR3 has 16 amino acids. Germline V lookup: CDR1 WSHSY, CDR2 SAAADI. Trimming removed 2 bases at V and 1 base at J, with 12 bases between. CDR3 in DNA: TGCGCCAGCAGTGAGAGGTCAGGGGTTTCTGGAAACACCATATATTTT. Residues: CASSERSGVSGNTIYF.

This chain links TRBV6-1 with TRBJ1-5, with 7 bases aligning to TRBD1. The ends lost 2 bases at V and 7 bases at J; junction bases unmatched: 8. Germline V gene lookup returns CDR1 MNHNS and CDR2 SASEGT. The CDR3 covers 15 residues. The CDR3 DNA sequence: TGTGCCAGCAGTGAAACGATAGGGGGCTGGCAGCCCCAGCATTTT. Translated: CASSETIGGWQPQHF.

The V call is TRBV5-1, the J call TRBJ2-1; no definite D call. The CDR3 covers 15 residues. Per germline, CDR1 SGHRS and CDR2 YFSETQ. The V gene lost 4 bases and the J gene lost 5 bases, with 16 bases spanning the gap. In DNA form, the CDR3 reads TGCGCCAGCAGCCGAATCACCATAGAGGACAATGAGCAGTTCTTC. Protein product: CASSRITIEDNEQFF.